This T cell receptor beta chain was observed in a study of CD8+CD57+ T cells in acquired aplastic anemia. Turning to the study itself: Isolated CD4+ and CD8+ cells, once sorted, yielded DNA averaging 3.2 ug.

Genomic DNA acted as the template from which TCR beta VDJ combination and CDR3 sequence profiling were carried out. TCRdb re-called the reads with MiXCR, one entry per CDR3 protein. The sample consists of about 270,000 distinct CDR3 sequences, around 60% of them appearing once. Overall study results and limits: Between the patient and control groups, CD8+ Simpson's diversity did not differ significantly. The same twenty-nine CD8+ CDR3 sequences occurred in patients and in controls.

CDR3 length: 19 amino acids. J gave up 1 base and V 3 bases, and 18 bases lay outside the gene matches. Per the germline V gene, CDR1 is SGHVS and CDR2 is FQNEAQ. On this clonotype itself: The antigen is unknown.

This receptor was taken from a human donor with severe aplastic anemia or a healthy control (not recorded which). This sequence joins TRBV7-8 and TRBJ2-7, with 7 bases that match TRBD2. The specimen was sorted CD4+, CD8+, or CD8+CD57+ T cells (not recorded which) from PBMCs. DNA for the CDR3: TGTGCCAGCAGCTTTGAGACCTTCGGGACTACCCGGACTTCCTACGAGCAGTACTTC. The encoded protein is CASSFETFGTTRTSYEQYF.